The clone carrying this T cell receptor beta chain was recorded a few times. This sample is drawn from a study of cytomegalovirus exposure and HLA in healthy donors. Both 60 Vbeta primers and 13 Jbeta primers went into the PCR. Data came from immunoSEQ multiplex PCR; TCRdb stores just in-frame clones and leaves some out. The sample holds 200,000 or so clones, 80% to 85% seen once. Germline assignment: CDR1 KGHSH and CDR2 LQKENI. V lost 9 bases to trimming and J lost 2 bases, with 10 bases between them. The CDR3 runs 13 residues. This TCR was sampled from a man between 40 and 49 years old in good health and CMV-seropositive. Source material: PBMCs. The chain uses TRBV18 and TRBJ1-4, with TRBD1 as a possible D gene (6 bases). CDR3 in amino acids: CASSGATNEKLFF. DNA of the CDR3: TGTGCCAGTTCAGGGGCTACTAATGAAAAACTGTTTTTT.